The 20 T cell receptor beta chains in this list originate from one sample, sequenced in a study of blood T cell repertoires in COVID-19. Clones were read by immunoSEQ multiplex PCR, and TCRdb kept only the in-frame ones, dropping some. This table has 200,000 to 250,000 clones, about nine tenths appearing once. The sequencing sample was made of PBMCs or T cells enriched from blood (not recorded which). The origin of the receptors is a man aged 25 to 40 who had recovered from COVID-19.

The chain couples TRBV19 to TRBJ2-1; 10 bases match TRBD1. The CDR3 spans 16 residues. With 1 base clipped from V and 3 bases from J, the junction kept 3 bases outside the gene matches. Germline CDR1 reads LNHDA; CDR2 reads SQIVND (reference sequence). The CDR3 region is CASSIGGQGNYNEQFF. The CDR3 DNA reads as TGTGCCAGTAGTATAGGGGGACAGGGGAACTACAATGAGCAGTTCTTC.

The chain combines TRBV5-8 with TRBJ2-7; 8 bases fit TRBD1. Germline loops: CDR1 SGHTS, CDR2 YDEGEE. This CDR3 has 14 amino acids. V shed 4 bases and J 3 bases; nucleotides not matched to a gene: 6. CDR3 sequence: CASSQTGAVYEQYF. As DNA, the CDR3 is TGTGCCAGCAGCCAGACAGGGGCGGTCTACGAGCAGTACTTC.

This rearrangement joins TRBV2 to TRBJ1-5; TRBD1 aligns across 10 bases. V lost 4 bases and J lost 6; bases outside the gene matches: 9. CDR1 SNHLY and CDR2 FYNNEI come from the germline V gene. This CDR3 has 16 amino acids. CDR3 loop: CASSAQGTGVGQPQHF. Here the CDR3 DNA reads TGTGCCAGCAGTGCCCAAGGGACAGGGGTTGGTCAGCCCCAGCATTTT.

V is TRBV7-6 and J is TRBJ2-1; 9 bases are shared with TRBD1. CDR1 is SGHVS and CDR2 is FNYEAQ in the germline V gene. The trim removed 4 bases at V and 7 bases at J, leaving 5 bases unmatched. The CDR3 consists of 14 residues. The CDR3 reads CASSSLQGANEQFF. In nucleotides, the CDR3 is TGTGCCAGCAGCTCACTACAGGGGGCTAATGAGCAGTTCTTC.

In its sample, this clone was seen many times. The V call is TRBV6-5, the J call TRBJ2-2; 9 bases map to TRBD1. This CDR3 is built from 15 residues. The J segment lost 2 bases and the V segment lost 5 bases, leaving 3 bases of the junction unmatched. Germline V CDR1 and CDR2: MNHEY, SVGAGI. The CDR3 here is CASSKQGANTGELFF. CDR3 coding DNA: TGTGCCAGCAGTAAACAGGGGGCTAACACCGGGGAGCTGTTTTTT.

This chain uses TRBV25-1 with TRBJ2-1; D is possibly TRBD2 (5 bases). The length of the CDR3 is 11 residues. Germline V lookup: CDR1 MGHDK, CDR2 SYGVNS. Between the trimmed V and J ends, which lost 7 bases and 9 bases, there was a span of 10 bases. The CDR3 sequence: CASKFGSEQFF. For the CDR3, the DNA is TGTGCCAGCAAATTTGGGAGTGAGCAGTTCTTC. The whole variable domain, filled in from reference TRBV25-1 and TRBJ2-1, reads EADIYQTPRYLVIGTGKKITLECSQTMGHDKMYWYQQDPGMELHLIHYSYGVNSTEKGDLSSESTVSRIRTEHFPLTLESARPSHTSQYLCASKFGSEQFFGPGTRLTVL.

The genes are TRBV7-6 and TRBJ2-1; 9 bases fit TRBD2. The CDR3 consists of 15 residues. Germline lookup yields CDR1 SGHVS and CDR2 FNYEAQ. Trimming removed 4 bases from V and 7 bases from J; junction bases left unmatched: 8. The CDR3: CASSSVRGGQNEQFF. The CDR3 nucleotides read TGTGCCAGCAGCTCCGTGCGGGGGGGTCAAAATGAGCAGTTCTTC.

V usage is TRBV10-3 and J usage is TRBJ2-1; weak D call: TRBD2 (6 bases). The germline CDR1 and CDR2 sequences are ENHRY and SYGVKD. V dropped 4 bases and J dropped 0 bases, with 10 bases sitting between them. This CDR3 is built from 15 residues. The chain's CDR3 is CAISAAGISYNEQFF. The CDR3 DNA follows: TGTGCCATCAGTGCCGCGGGAATCTCCTACAATGAGCAGTTCTTC.

The CDR3 nucleotides read TGTGCCAGCACCAGGGGGGCCTATGGCTACACCTTC. This sequence encodes CASTRGAYGYTF. The J gene is TRBJ1-2, the V gene TRBV28; 7 bases line up with TRBD1. CDR1 is MDHEN, CDR2 SYDVKM, per germline. The CDR3 is 12 amino acids. Unmatched junction bases numbered 3, after V lost 7 bases and J lost 4 bases.

The genes are TRBV5-6 and TRBJ1-2; maybe TRBD1 (6 bases). Germline assignment: CDR1 SGHDT and CDR2 YYEEEE. The CDR3 sequence is 16 residues long. V gave up 3 bases and J gave up 0 bases, with 15 bases separating them. The CDR3 protein is CASSYLNRETNYGYTF. The CDR3 DNA is TGTGCCAGCAGCTACCTAAACAGGGAGACTAACTATGGCTACACCTTC.

V and J are TRBV19 and TRBJ2-7; 9 nucleotides agree with TRBD1. V gave up 4 bases and J gave up 3 bases; unmatched junction bases: 4. Germline CDR1 and CDR2: LNHDA and SQIVND (reference sequence). This CDR3 is 14 amino acids long. The CDR3 DNA reads TGTGCCAGTAGTAGAGAGGGACAGGGCTACGAGCAGTACTTC. Translation gives CASSREGQGYEQYF.

The chain uses TRBV5-8 and TRBJ1-3; D is perhaps TRBD1 (6 bases). V lost 0 bases, J lost 3 bases, and 13 bases lay in between. CDR1 is SGHTS, CDR2 YDEGEE, per germline. The CDR3 runs to 16 residues. The CDR3 protein is CASSLGAGVDGNTIYF. The CDR3 DNA is TGTGCCAGCAGCTTGGGGGCAGGGGTAGATGGAAACACCATATATTTT.

This chain links TRBV29-1 with TRBJ2-3, with 8 bases that match TRBD2. Germline V gene sequence: CDR1 SQVTM, CDR2 ANQGSEA. J gave up 2 bases and V 5 bases, and 6 bases lay outside the gene matches. This CDR3 has 14 amino acids. CDR3 residues: CSVRAGGVTDTQYF. DNA for the CDR3: TGCAGCGTTCGGGCGGGGGGAGTCACAGATACGCAGTATTTT.

V is TRBV13 and J is TRBJ1-1; a weak D match, TRBD1 (5 bases). The length of the CDR3 is 13 residues. V was shortened by 3 bases and J by 3 bases, with 8 bases between the two germline ends. Germline values: CDR1 PRHDT, CDR2 FYEKMQ (reference sequence). Here the CDR3 reads CASSFSGDTEAFF. For the CDR3, the DNA is TGTGCCAGCAGCTTCTCGGGGGACACTGAAGCTTTCTTT.

The rearrangement uses TRBV9 and TRBJ2-1; 7 positions agree with TRBD2. Germline V gene lookup returns CDR1 SGDLS and CDR2 YYNGEE. The CDR3 totals 15 residues. With V trimmed by 0 bases and J by 9 bases, 9 bases remained unmatched. The CDR3, as DNA: TGTGCCAGCAGCGTAGGGGCGGGAGTATACGTTGAGCAGTTCTTC. This translates into CASSVGAGVYVEQFF.

The rearrangement joins TRBV5-6 to TRBJ2-3; TRBD2 agrees at 13 bases. Germline CDR1 is SGHDT and CDR2 is YYEEEE. CDR3 length equals 16 residues. J was trimmed by 4 bases and V by 4 bases; bases with no gene match: 6. The CDR3, as DNA: TGTGCCAGCAGCACTGGGACTAGCGGGGTAGCAGATACGCAGTATTTT. This sequence encodes CASSTGTSGVADTQYF.

The chain links TRBV24-1 to TRBJ2-7, with no clear D. V was clipped by 3 bases and J by 2 bases, with 7 bases between them. CDR3 size: 13 residues. Per the germline V gene, CDR1 is KGHDR and CDR2 is SFDVKD. The chain's CDR3 is CATSDTATYEQYF. In DNA form, the CDR3 reads TGTGCCACCAGTGATACAGCTACCTACGAGCAGTACTTC.

The V gene is TRBV30, the J gene TRBJ2-2; 10 positions agree with TRBD2. V was pared by 4 bases and J by 6 bases, with 8 bases of the junction left unmatched. The CDR3 loop spans 15 amino acids. The V gene's germline CDR1 is GTSNPN and CDR2 SVGIG (reference sequence). The CDR3 bases are TGTGCCTGGACCGTCGCGGGGACTAGCGCCGGGGAGCTGTTTTTT. Translating gives CAWTVAGTSAGELFF. Supplemented by reference TRBV30 and TRBJ2-2, the full variable domain reads SQTIHQWPATLVQPVGSPLSLECTVEGTSNPNLYWYRQAAGRGLQLLFYSVGIGQISSEVPQNLSASRPQDRQFILSSKKLLLSDSGFYLCAWTVAGTSAGELFFGEGSRLTVL.

Worth noting for this clone: Other nucleotide sequences in the sample specify the same CDR3. The chain couples TRBV24-1 to TRBJ1-5; no definite D call. The germline gives CDR1 KGHDR, CDR2 SFDVKD. V was shortened by 4 bases and J by 0 bases, with 6 bases between the two germline ends. This CDR3 spans 14 amino acids. The CDR3 region is CATSEQYSNQPQHF. CDR3 nucleotide sequence: TGTGCCACCAGTGAGCAGTATAGCAATCAGCCCCAGCATTTT.

The chain employs TRBV4-1 and TRBJ1-2; 9 positions match TRBD1. With V trimmed by 1 base and J by 2 bases, 2 bases remained unmatched. CDR3 length: 15 amino acids. Germline loops: CDR1 MGHRA, CDR2 YSYEKL. This CDR3 is CASSQAGQGNYGYTF. The CDR3 DNA sequence: TGCGCCAGCAGCCAAGCTGGACAGGGGAACTATGGCTACACCTTC.